Included here is one T cell receptor (beta chain) sequence, with context. Antigen specificity is unknown. The data were obtained in a study of cytomegalovirus exposure and HLA in healthy donors. Study-wide points: Sequencing had likely introduced a cluster of highly shared sequence variants as an artifact. Previous analysis showed most TCR beta V segments were productive about 87% or about 30% of the time.

A multiplex PCR was run with 60 Vbeta primers and 13 Jbeta primers. TCRdb's copy holds only in-frame clones and misses some; the assay was immunoSEQ multiplex PCR. The data hold about 110,000 clones, with 76% observed a single time. This sequence originates from a woman aged 50 to 65 in good health and CMV-seropositive. The sample taken for sequencing was PBMCs.

This chain's CDR3 is CASSQDTSREQFF. Here the CDR3 DNA reads TGCGCCAGCAGCCAGGACACTTCCCGGGAGCAGTTCTTC. V is TRBV4-3 and J is TRBJ2-1; D may be TRBD1 (5 bases). Trimming left V 3 bases short and J 10 bases short, with 13 bases between. Germline assignment: CDR1 LGHNA and CDR2 YSLEER. This CDR3 comprises 13 residues.